Shown below are 27 T cell receptor beta chains from a single sample sequenced in a study of post-analysis software for immune sequencing data. Study-wide results and limits: About 5 TRBV segments were significantly more frequent in patients than in controls. TRBV5-6, TRBV5-1 and TRBV20-1 were among these segments.

These receptors lack a known antigen. Each TCR beta cDNA library carried unique molecular identifiers. Each CDR3 protein is one row after TCRdb ran MiXCR on the PCR reads. The table shows roughly 580,000 distinct CDR3 sequences, with around 40% occurring only once. The sequenced sample was blood. The receptors were sampled from a girl under 18 with multiple sclerosis.

This clonotype appeared a few times. One junction end disagrees with the germline gene, perhaps due to a read error. The chain carries TRBV29-1 and TRBJ2-7; 10 positions match TRBD1. The CDR3 covers 14 residues. CDR1 and CDR2 from the germline V gene are SQVTM and ANQGSEA. The CDR3 DNA reads TGCAGCGTTAAAGACAGGGGGCGGACCTACGAGCAGTACTTC. This codes for CSVKDRGRTYEQYF.

This chain joins TRBV5-1 and TRBJ2-1; 8 positions match TRBD1. From germline, CDR1 is SGHRS and CDR2 YFSETQ. The CDR3 has 14 amino acids. J lost 3 bases, V lost 6 bases, and 5 bases had no gene match. The CDR3 protein is CASMRTGNYNEQFF. The CDR3 nucleotides read TGCGCCAGCATGCGGACAGGGAACTACAATGAGCAGTTCTTC. Full variable domain (outside the CDR3, taken from reference TRBV5-1 and TRBJ2-1): KAGVTQTPRYLIKTRGQQVTLSCSPISGHRSVSWYQQTPGQGLQFLFEYFSETQRNKGNFPGRFSGRQFSNSRSEMNVSTLELGDSALYLCASMRTGNYNEQFFGPGTRLTVL.

The chain employs TRBV6-5 and TRBJ2-5, with 10 bases fitting TRBD1. With V trimmed by 6 bases and J by 13 bases, 11 bases remained unmatched. The germline V gene has CDR1 MNHEY and CDR2 SVGAGI. This CDR3 region has 13 residues. The DNA for the CDR3 is TGTGCCAGCAGCCTGACAGGGGGCAGGGAGCGGTACTTC. Its protein product is CASSLTGGRERYF.

The rearrangement uses TRBV11-1 and TRBJ2-3; no reliable D call. The V and J ends lost 5 bases and 5 bases respectively, with 11 bases between them. The germline V gene encodes CDR1 SGHAT and CDR2 FQDESV (reference sequence). The CDR3 loop spans 13 amino acids. The CDR3 region is CASSESQGDTQYF. DNA for the CDR3: TGTGCCAGCAGCGAGAGTCAAGGAGATACGCAGTATTTT. The full variable domain, rest sourced from reference TRBV11-1 and TRBJ2-3, is EAEVAQSPRYKITEKSQAVAFWCDPISGHATLYWYRQILGQGPELLVQFQDESVVDDSQLPKDRFSAERLKGVDSTLKIQPAELGDSAMYLCASSESQGDTQYFGPGTRLTVL.

The chain links TRBV15 to TRBJ2-1; possible D gene TRBD1, 6 bases. V shed 8 bases and J shed 10 bases, with 18 bases lying between them. The CDR3 spans 13 residues. Germline CDR1 reads LNHNV; CDR2 reads YYDKDF (reference sequence). CDR3: CATSWDTWEEQFF. In DNA form, the CDR3 reads TGTGCCACCTCATGGGACACCTGGGAAGAGCAGTTCTTC. Drawing the rest from reference TRBV15 and TRBJ2-1, the complete variable domain is DAMVIQNPRYQVTQFGKPVTLSCSQTLNHNVMYWYQQKSSQAPKLLFHYYDKDFNNEADTPDNFQSRRPNTSFCFLDIRSPGLGDTAMYLCATSWDTWEEQFFGPGTRLTVL.

The rearrangement links TRBV11-2 to TRBJ1-5; D is undetermined. CDR3 size: 14 residues. V was shortened by 3 bases and J by 3 bases, with 9 bases between the two germline ends. CDR1 and CDR2 from the germline V gene are SGHAT and FQNNGV. CDR3 DNA sequence: TGTGCCAGCAGCTTGGAAGGATACAATCAGCCCCAGCATTTT. Its protein product is CASSLEGYNQPQHF.

This clonotype was observed a handful of times. V gene TRBV12-3 or TRBV12-4 combines with J gene TRBJ2-3, with D unresolved. The CDR3 sequence is 15 residues long. V lost 3 bases to trimming and J lost 1 base, with 11 bases between them. Here the CDR3 reads CASSFGQTGTDTQYF. DNA of the CDR3: TGTGCCAGCAGTTTCGGGCAGACCGGCACAGATACGCAGTATTTT.

Turning to this clonotype: Its ends do not fully match the called genes, so a read error is possible. V usage is TRBV6-5 and J usage is TRBJ2-1, with TRBD2 matching 9 bases. CDR3 length equals 14 residues. CDR1 and CDR2 from the germline V gene are MNHEY and SVGAGI. CDR3 region: CASSLGLAFDEQCF. The CDR3, as DNA: TGTGCCAGCAGTCTGGGACTAGCTTTCGATGAGCAGTGCTTC.

The chain recombines TRBV5-5 with TRBJ1-6, with D unclear. V dropped 5 bases and J dropped 9 bases, with 15 bases sitting between them. There are 14 residues in the CDR3. Germline CDR1 reads SGHKS; CDR2 reads YYEKEE (reference sequence). Here the CDR3 DNA reads TGTGCCAGCAGTCAAGGACCAGAGCCTTCACCCCTCCACTTT. Translated, it gives CASSQGPEPSPLHF.

The chain recombines TRBV7-9 with TRBJ2-5; TRBD2 might be the D (5 bases). This CDR3 has 13 amino acids. V shed 5 bases and J shed 5 bases, with 12 bases lying between them. CDR1 SEHNR and CDR2 FQNEAQ come from the germline V gene (reference sequence). This CDR3 is CASSPGAVETQYF. The CDR3 coding sequence is TGTGCCAGCAGCCCCGGAGCGGTGGAGACCCAGTACTTC.

V and J are TRBV10-3 and TRBJ1-3; 7 bases fit TRBD1. The germline V gene encodes CDR1 ENHRY and CDR2 SYGVKD. The CDR3 covers 17 residues. V shed 6 bases, J shed 0 bases, and the junction held 11 bases outside the gene matches. Here the CDR3 reads CAIRIKGTDYSGNTIYF. Here the CDR3 DNA reads TGTGCCATCAGGATAAAAGGGACAGACTACTCTGGAAACACCATATATTTT.

The rearrangement links TRBV5-1 to TRBJ2-7; D is possibly TRBD2 (5 bases). Germline V lookup: CDR1 SGHRS, CDR2 YFSETQ. Trimming removed 0 bases at V and 7 bases at J, with 14 bases between. This CDR3 contains 14 residues. CDR3 region: CASSLAEGSREQYF. The CDR3 nucleotides read TGCGCCAGCAGCTTGGCTGAGGGTTCGCGGGAGCAGTACTTC.

This chain connects TRBV12-3 or TRBV12-4 to TRBJ2-1; 13 bases align to TRBD2. With V trimmed by 5 bases and J by 8 bases, 3 bases remained unmatched. This CDR3 is built from 14 residues. The CDR3 nucleotides read TGTGCCAGCAGTACTAGCGGGAGGGTCTATGAGCAGTTCTTC. This translates into CASSTSGRVYEQFF.

This clonotype showed up just a few times. The chain joins TRBV6-5 to TRBJ2-5; 7 positions agree with TRBD2. The junction had 7 bases not matched to a gene; V was cut back by 0 bases and J by 12 bases. This CDR3 comprises 13 residues. CDR1 is MNHEY, CDR2 SVGAGI, per germline. The CDR3 sequence is CASSYSGGKGEYF. The CDR3 nucleotides read TGTGCCAGCAGTTACTCCGGGGGGAAAGGGGAGTACTTC.

The genes are TRBV9 and TRBJ1-1; 8 nucleotides match TRBD1. CDR3 length equals 15 residues. J lost 8 bases, V lost 0 bases, and 9 bases had no gene match. CDR1 is SGDLS, CDR2 YYNGEE, per germline. The CDR3 loop is CASSVVGIQGAEAFF. The DNA for the CDR3 is TGTGCCAGCAGCGTAGTAGGGATCCAGGGGGCAGAAGCTTTCTTT.

This clonotype was counted a few times. V usage is TRBV29-1 and J usage is TRBJ2-3; tentatively, D is TRBD2 (7 bases). Per germline, CDR1 SQVTM and CDR2 ANQGSEA. The V and J ends lost 2 bases and 5 bases respectively, with 11 bases between them. This CDR3 spans 13 amino acids. CDR3 region: CSVERGGVDTQYF. CDR3 nucleotides: TGCAGCGTTGAACGCGGGGGCGTAGATACGCAGTATTTT.

The rearrangement joins TRBV24-1 to TRBJ2-1; TRBD2 agrees at 10 bases. Germline V gene data show CDR1 as KGHDR and CDR2 as SFDVKD. The trim removed 3 bases at V and 7 bases at J, leaving 14 bases unmatched. There are 18 residues in the CDR3. CDR3 residues: CATSDVSPSGRTWNEQFF. The CDR3 coding sequence is TGTGCCACCAGTGATGTAAGCCCTAGCGGGAGAACGTGGAATGAGCAGTTCTTC.

The rearrangement joins TRBV3-1 to TRBJ2-7; D remains unclear. In germline, CDR1 is LGHDT, CDR2 YNNKEL (reference sequence). Trimming took off 3 bases at V and 3 bases at J, with 6 bases between the two ends. This CDR3 has 12 amino acids. CDR3 region: CASSQGCYEQYF. CDR3 nucleotides: TGTGCCAGCAGCCAGGGTTGCTACGAGCAGTACTTC.

The V and J genes are TRBV20-1 and TRBJ2-3; D not resolved. This CDR3 comprises 11 residues. With 6 bases removed from V and 1 base from J, the gap between germline ends came to 5 bases. Germline CDR1 DFQATT, CDR2 SNEGSKA (reference sequence). The CDR3, as DNA: TGCAGTGCCGACGGCACAGATACGCAGTATTTT. Protein: CSADGTDTQYF.

The chain employs TRBV3-1 and TRBJ2-5; 12 nucleotides agree with TRBD2. Trimming took 2 bases from V and 2 from J; bases not matched to a gene: 3. This CDR3 is 16 amino acids long. The germline V gene encodes CDR1 LGHDT and CDR2 YNNKEL (reference sequence). The DNA for the CDR3 is TGTGCCAGCAGCCAATCAGGACTAGCGGGACAAGAGACCCAGTACTTC. Its protein product is CASSQSGLAGQETQYF.

The chain employs TRBV5-1 and TRBJ1-2; TRBD1 is a possible D gene (6 bases). The CDR3 is 18 residues long. V dropped 0 bases and J dropped 8 bases, with 26 bases sitting between them. Germline CDR1 reads SGHRS; CDR2 reads YFSETQ. CDR3 in DNA: TGCGCCAGCAGCTTGGAGGGTGGGGGCCTCAAGGTCTCCGACGGCTACACCTTC. Translated, it gives CASSLEGGGLKVSDGYTF.

This clonotype is a singleton in its sample. The chain joins TRBV29-1 to TRBJ1-2, with D maybe TRBD1 (6 bases). The CDR3 is 15 residues long. The ends were cut back, 3 bases at V and 3 bases at J, with 17 bases in the middle. The germline CDR1 and CDR2 sequences are SQVTM and ANQGSEA. The CDR3 sequence: CSVDVGQNKDYGYTF. In nucleotides, the CDR3 is TGCAGCGTTGATGTAGGACAGAACAAGGACTATGGCTACACCTTC.

The chain combines TRBV7-9 with TRBJ1-2; D is perhaps TRBD1 (5 bases). The germline gives CDR1 SEHNR, CDR2 FQNEAQ (reference sequence). The CDR3 contains 12 residues. V lost 8 bases and J lost 3, with 10 bases in between. This CDR3 reads CASGAVDYGYTF. DNA of the CDR3: TGTGCCAGCGGGGCAGTTGACTATGGCTACACCTTC.

The chain employs TRBV12-3 or TRBV12-4 and TRBJ2-5, with 13 bases aligning to TRBD2. The CDR3 contains 15 residues. V lost 4 bases and J lost 11; bases outside the gene matches: 10. The CDR3 here is CASSSRTSGSGEQYF. The CDR3 DNA reads TGTGCCAGCAGTTCCCGGACTAGCGGGAGCGGGGAGCAGTACTTC.

V gene TRBV3-1 combines with J gene TRBJ2-1; 8 nucleotides agree with TRBD2. The trim removed 4 bases at V and 5 bases at J, leaving 16 bases unmatched. The CDR3 has 18 amino acids. CDR1 is LGHDT, CDR2 YNNKEL, per germline (reference sequence). CDR3 sequence: CASSPSYASGSSDNEQFF. The CDR3, as DNA: TGTGCCAGCAGCCCCTCATACGCCAGCGGGAGTTCTGACAATGAGCAGTTCTTC.

This clonotype appeared a few times. This chain connects TRBV7-9 to TRBJ2-1; TRBD2 agrees at 8 bases. The V gene's germline CDR1 is SEHNR and CDR2 FQNEAQ (reference sequence). J lost 1 base, V lost 1 base, and 3 bases had no gene match. The CDR3 runs 16 residues. Here the CDR3 reads CASSLELAESYNEQFF. For the CDR3, the DNA is TGTGCCAGCAGCTTAGAACTAGCGGAATCCTACAATGAGCAGTTCTTC.

The genes are TRBV10-3 and TRBJ1-5; D is ambiguous. Trimming stripped 3 bases from V and 6 bases from J, with 12 bases between. From germline, CDR1 is ENHRY and CDR2 SYGVKD. The CDR3 sequence is 14 residues long. For the CDR3, the DNA is TGTGCCATCAGTGAAATGAAGGGCAGTCAGCCCCAGCATTTT. Translated, it gives CAISEMKGSQPQHF.